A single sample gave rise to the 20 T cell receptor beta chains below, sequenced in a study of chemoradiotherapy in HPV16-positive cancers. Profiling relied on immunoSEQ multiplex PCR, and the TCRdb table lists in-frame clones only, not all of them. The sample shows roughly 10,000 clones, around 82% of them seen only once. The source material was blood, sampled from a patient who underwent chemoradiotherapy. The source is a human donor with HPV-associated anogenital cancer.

CDR3 nucleotide sequence: TGCGCCAGCAGCTTGAGTTCGGATCAGCCCCAGCATTTT. Translation gives CASSLSSDQPQHF. The rearrangement uses TRBV5-1 and TRBJ1-5; D remains ambiguous. The germline CDR1 and CDR2 sequences are SGHRS and YFSETQ. V gave up 1 base and J gave up 5 bases, with 7 bases separating them. The CDR3 sequence is 13 residues long.

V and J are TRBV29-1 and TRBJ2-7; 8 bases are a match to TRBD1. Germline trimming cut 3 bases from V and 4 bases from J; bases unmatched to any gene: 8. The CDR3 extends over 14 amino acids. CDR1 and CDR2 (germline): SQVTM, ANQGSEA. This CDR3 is CSVDSTGGVYEQYF. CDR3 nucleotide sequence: TGCAGCGTTGATTCTACAGGGGGAGTTTACGAGCAGTACTTC.

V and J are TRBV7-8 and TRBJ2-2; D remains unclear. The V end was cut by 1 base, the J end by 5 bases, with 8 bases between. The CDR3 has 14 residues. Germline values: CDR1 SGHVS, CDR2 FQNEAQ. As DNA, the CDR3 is TGTGCCAGCAGCTTAGTAGTAACTACCGGGGAGCTGTTTTTT. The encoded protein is CASSLVVTTGELFF.

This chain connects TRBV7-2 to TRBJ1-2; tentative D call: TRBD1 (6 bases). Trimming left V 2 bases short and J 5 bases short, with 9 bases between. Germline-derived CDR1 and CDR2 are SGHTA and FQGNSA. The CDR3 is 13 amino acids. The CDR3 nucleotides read TGTGCCAGCAGCTTACCAGGGGTTTATGGCTACACCTTC. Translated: CASSLPGVYGYTF.

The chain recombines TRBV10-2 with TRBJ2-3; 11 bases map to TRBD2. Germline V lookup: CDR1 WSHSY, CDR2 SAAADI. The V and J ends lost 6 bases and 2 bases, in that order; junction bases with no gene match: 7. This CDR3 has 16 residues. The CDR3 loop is CASSPTSGGNTDTQYF. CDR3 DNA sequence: TGCGCCAGCAGCCCCACTAGCGGGGGAAACACAGATACGCAGTATTTT.

The CDR3 nucleotides are TGTGCCAGCAGCAGGCACCAGGGCCCTTCTTACGAGCAGTACTTC. This codes for CASSRHQGPSYEQYF. The V call is TRBV7-8, the J call TRBJ2-7; D perhaps matches TRBD1 (5 bases). V was pared by 5 bases and J by 4 bases, with 18 bases between. The CDR3 has 15 amino acids. CDR1 is SGHVS and CDR2 is FQNEAQ in the germline V gene.

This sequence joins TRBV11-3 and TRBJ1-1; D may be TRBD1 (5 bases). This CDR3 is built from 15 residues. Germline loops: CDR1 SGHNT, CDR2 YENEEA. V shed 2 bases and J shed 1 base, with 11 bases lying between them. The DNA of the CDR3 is TGTGCCAGCAGCTTATCCGGGCAGGGGAACACTGAAGCTTTCTTT. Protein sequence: CASSLSGQGNTEAFF.

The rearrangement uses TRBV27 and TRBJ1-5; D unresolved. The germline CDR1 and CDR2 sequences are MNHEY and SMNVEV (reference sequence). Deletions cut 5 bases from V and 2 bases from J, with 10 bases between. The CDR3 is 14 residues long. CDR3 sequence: CASSPWMGNQPQHF. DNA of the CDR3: TGTGCCAGCAGTCCCTGGATGGGCAATCAGCCCCAGCATTTT.

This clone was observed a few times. This CDR3 is CASSSEAGTALYGYTF. The CDR3 DNA is TGTGCCAGCAGCTCCGAAGCGGGGACAGCACTCTATGGCTACACCTTC. The rearrangement joins TRBV5-6 to TRBJ1-2; 7 bases align to TRBD1. Germline V gene sequence: CDR1 SGHDT, CDR2 YYEEEE. The CDR3 length is 16 residues. V lost 3 bases to trimming and J lost 4 bases; unmatched junction nucleotides: 12. The whole variable domain, remainder taken from reference TRBV5-6 and TRBJ1-2, is DAGVTQSPTHLIKTRGQQVTLRCSPKSGHDTVSWYQQALGQGPQFIFQYYEEEERQRGNFPDRFSGHQFPNYSSELNVNALLLGDSALYLCASSSEAGTALYGYTFGSGTRLTVV.

DNA of the CDR3: TGTGCCAGCAGTCAAATAAAGGGGAATGAGCAGTTCTTC. Translated, it gives CASSQIKGNEQFF. The chain is built from TRBV6-5 and TRBJ2-1, with D possibly TRBD1 on 5 matching bases. The V end lost 5 bases, the J end lost 7 bases, and 12 bases lay between the germline ends. This CDR3 has 13 residues. Germline CDR1 is MNHEY and CDR2 is SVGAGI.

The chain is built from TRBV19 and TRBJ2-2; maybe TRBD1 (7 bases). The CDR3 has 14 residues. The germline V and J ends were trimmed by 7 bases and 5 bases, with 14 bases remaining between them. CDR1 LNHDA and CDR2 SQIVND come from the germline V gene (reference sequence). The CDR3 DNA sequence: TGTGCCAGTACCCGACAGGGAGGAACCGGGGAGCTGTTTTTT. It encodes CASTRQGGTGELFF.

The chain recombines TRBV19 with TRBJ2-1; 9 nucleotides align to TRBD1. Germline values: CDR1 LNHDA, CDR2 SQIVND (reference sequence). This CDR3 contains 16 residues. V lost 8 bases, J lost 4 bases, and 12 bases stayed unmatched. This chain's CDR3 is CASSKSRDREYNEQFF. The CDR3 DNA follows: TGTGCCAGTTCCAAGTCCCGGGACAGGGAGTACAATGAGCAGTTCTTC.

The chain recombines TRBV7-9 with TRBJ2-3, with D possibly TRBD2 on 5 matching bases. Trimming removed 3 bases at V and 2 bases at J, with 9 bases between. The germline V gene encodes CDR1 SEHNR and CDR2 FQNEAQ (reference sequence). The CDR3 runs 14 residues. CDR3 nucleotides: TGTGCCAGCAGCTTTCTTCGGGACACAGATACGCAGTATTTT. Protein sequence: CASSFLRDTDTQYF.

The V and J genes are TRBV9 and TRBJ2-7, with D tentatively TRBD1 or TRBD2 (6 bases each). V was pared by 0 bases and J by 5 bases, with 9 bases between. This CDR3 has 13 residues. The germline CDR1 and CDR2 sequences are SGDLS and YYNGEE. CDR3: CASSVGGADEQYF. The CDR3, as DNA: TGTGCCAGCAGCGTAGGGGGGGCGGACGAGCAGTACTTC.

CDR3 protein: CASGGFFGVQPQHF. The CDR3 coding sequence is TGTGCCAGCGGGGGATTTTTCGGGGTCCAGCCCCAGCATTTT. The chain recombines TRBV2 with TRBJ1-5; weak D call: TRBD1 (5 bases). Per germline, CDR1 SNHLY and CDR2 FYNNEI. This CDR3 is 14 amino acids long. V dropped 8 bases and J dropped 7 bases, with 18 bases sitting between them.

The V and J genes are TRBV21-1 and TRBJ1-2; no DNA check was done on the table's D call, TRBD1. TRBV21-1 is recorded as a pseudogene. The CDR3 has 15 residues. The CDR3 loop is CASSTTDGTGPGYTF. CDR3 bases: TGTGCCAGCAGCACAACAGACGGGACAGGACCTGGCTACACCTTC.

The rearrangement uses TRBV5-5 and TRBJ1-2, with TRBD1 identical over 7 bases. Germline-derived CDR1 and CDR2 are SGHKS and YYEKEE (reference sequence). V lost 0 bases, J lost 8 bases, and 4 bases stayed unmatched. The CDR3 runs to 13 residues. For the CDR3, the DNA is TGTGCCAGCAGCTTGGAGACAGGGTGGGGCTACACCTTC. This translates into CASSLETGWGYTF.

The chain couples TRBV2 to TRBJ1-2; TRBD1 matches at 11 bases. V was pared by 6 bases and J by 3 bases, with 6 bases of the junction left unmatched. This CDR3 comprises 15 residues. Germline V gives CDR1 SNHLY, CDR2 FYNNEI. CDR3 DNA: TGTGCCAGCAGACCCGGACAGGGGGCGGACTATGGCTACACCTTC. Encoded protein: CASRPGQGADYGYTF. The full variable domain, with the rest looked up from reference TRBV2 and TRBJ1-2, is EPEVTQTPSHQVTQMGQEVILRCVPISNHLYFYWYRQILGQKVEFLVSFYNNEISEKSEIFDDQFSVERPDGSNFTLKIRSTKLEDSAMYFCASRPGQGADYGYTFGSGTRLTVV.

Here the CDR3 reads CASSLSEGAGGNQPQHF. The CDR3 DNA is TGTGCCAGCAGCTTATCGGAGGGGGCTGGGGGCAATCAGCCCCAGCATTTT. The chain links TRBV7-8 to TRBJ1-5, with 7 bases fitting TRBD1. The CDR3 covers 17 residues. J gave up 2 bases and V 2 bases, and 9 bases lay outside the gene matches. Germline values: CDR1 SGHVS, CDR2 FQNEAQ.

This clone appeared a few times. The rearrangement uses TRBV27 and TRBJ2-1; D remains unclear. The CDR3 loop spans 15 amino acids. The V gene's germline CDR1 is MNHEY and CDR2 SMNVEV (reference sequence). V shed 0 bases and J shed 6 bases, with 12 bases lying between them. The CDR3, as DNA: TGTGCCAGCAGTTTATCCGTTCCCGTATTCAATGAGCAGTTCTTC. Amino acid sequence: CASSLSVPVFNEQFF.